The T cell receptor (beta chain) described here comes from a study of blood T cell repertoires in COVID-19. Overall study context: Specimens from acute and convalescent COVID-19 originated in the United States, Italy and Spain. PBMCs, B-cell-depleted T cells, or T cells provided the cDNA or gDNA that made up the material.

Followed longitudinally, the Seattle patients had been enrolled during active infection. In the original analysis: Estimates of nucleated cell counts were drawn from the amplification of reference gene primers. Only in-frame clones appear in the TCRdb table, and some are missing; sequencing was by immunoSEQ multiplex PCR. That table furnishes V, J and clone size, whereas the DNA furnished D and trimming. The sample holds roughly 200,000 clones, roughly four fifths seen once. Between the trimmed V and J ends, which lost 8 bases and 2 bases, there was a span of 9 bases. Germline-derived CDR1 and CDR2 are LGHNT and FRNRAP. The CDR3 has 12 residues.

Sequenced material: peripheral blood. The TCR comes from a woman older than 75 with COVID-19, enrolled during active disease. The rearrangement joins TRBV12-5 to TRBJ1-1, with a tentative D call TRBD1 (6 bases). The CDR3 DNA follows: TGTGCTAGTAACAGGGATAACACTGAAGCTTTCTTT. It yields the protein CASNRDNTEAFF.